This passage covers 23 T cell receptor beta chains from one sample sequenced in a study of cytomegalovirus exposure and HLA in healthy donors. PCR employed 60 Vbeta and 13 Jbeta primers. Sequencing was performed with immunoSEQ multiplex PCR; in TCRdb, only in-frame clones are kept and a portion is missing. The sample shows 250,000 to 350,000 clones, roughly 85% of them seen only once. Material: PBMCs. The receptor source for this set is a man aged 40-50 years in good health and CMV-seropositive.

CDR3: CASTTYYEQYF. The CDR3 DNA reads TGTGCCAGCACCACTTACTACGAGCAGTACTTC. This chain uses TRBV28 with TRBJ2-7; unclear D gene. Germline CDR1 and CDR2: MDHEN and SYDVKM. The germline V and J ends were trimmed by 7 bases and 3 bases, with 7 bases remaining between them. The CDR3 consists of 11 residues.

V is TRBV10-1 and J is TRBJ2-1, with D maybe TRBD1 (5 bases). The V end lost 3 bases, the J end lost 0 bases, and 6 bases lay between the germline ends. In germline, CDR1 is WNHNN, CDR2 SYGVQD (reference sequence). The length of the CDR3 is 14 residues. CDR3 in DNA: TGCGCCAGCAGTGAAGGGGACTCCTACAATGAGCAGTTCTTC. Translating it yields CASSEGDSYNEQFF.

This clone was found a few times. This rearrangement joins TRBV19 to TRBJ1-1, with 7 bases aligning to TRBD1. The germline V gene encodes CDR1 LNHDA and CDR2 SQIVND (reference sequence). V lost 4 bases and J lost 4; bases outside the gene matches: 12. The CDR3 loop spans 16 amino acids. The CDR3 loop reads CASSNTIKTGTTEAFF. In DNA form, the CDR3 reads TGTGCCAGTAGTAACACAATAAAGACAGGGACCACTGAAGCTTTCTTT.

This sequence joins TRBV28 and TRBJ2-2, with D unclear. Germline loops: CDR1 MDHEN, CDR2 SYDVKM. The V end was cut by 6 bases, the J end by 1 base, with 6 bases between. This CDR3 has 13 residues. The CDR3 coding sequence is TGTGCCAGCAGAGATAGGAACACCGGGGAGCTGTTTTTT. Residues: CASRDRNTGELFF.

The chain has TRBV6-5 and TRBJ2-7; 7 bases line up with TRBD2. The CDR3 runs 15 residues. Per germline, CDR1 MNHEY and CDR2 SVGAGI. V lost 1 base and J lost 4; bases outside the gene matches: 7. For the CDR3, the DNA is TGTGCCAGCAGTTACTTCTTAGCGGGTGGGTACGAGCAGTACTTC. Its protein is CASSYFLAGGYEQYF.

The chain uses TRBV2 and TRBJ2-7; 11 bases line up with TRBD2. Germline V CDR1 and CDR2: SNHLY, FYNNEI. V was clipped by 8 bases and J by 7 bases; unmatched bases: 22. This CDR3 contains 18 residues. CDR3 nucleotides: TGTGCCAGCGACTCTCCTTTATTAGCGGGAGGGCAATCGGGGGAGCAGTACTTC. Amino acids: CASDSPLLAGGQSGEQYF.

The chain links TRBV6-1 to TRBJ2-1; TRBD2 agrees at 7 bases. V lost 7 bases to trimming and J lost 6 bases; unmatched junction nucleotides: 3. Germline CDR1 and CDR2: MNHNS and SASEGT. This CDR3 comprises 12 residues. CDR3 region: CASTWGGNEQFF. The CDR3 DNA reads as TGTGCCAGCACCTGGGGGGGCAATGAGCAGTTCTTC.

This clone has only one observation. V is TRBV5-1 and J is TRBJ2-7; perhaps TRBD1 as D (7 bases). The germline gives CDR1 SGHRS, CDR2 YFSETQ. V lost 3 bases, J lost 5 bases, and 21 bases lay in between. This CDR3 has 16 residues. As DNA, the CDR3 is TGCGCCAGCAGCTCCGCTGGAGGGCAGGGGGTACACGAGCAGTACTTC. It is translated as CASSSAGGQGVHEQYF.

The V gene is TRBV28, the J gene TRBJ1-1; D gene unclear. Germline CDR1 is MDHEN and CDR2 is SYDVKM. The CDR3 is made up of 16 amino acids. Trimming left V 3 bases short and J 0 bases short, with 14 bases between. CDR3 nucleotide sequence: TGTGCCAGCAGTTTCCCCACAACTATCATGAACACTGAAGCTTTCTTT. As protein: CASSFPTTIMNTEAFF.

The table lists this clone with a count of one. The V and J genes are TRBV9 and TRBJ2-1; 10 positions agree with TRBD1. Germline V gene data show CDR1 as SGDLS and CDR2 as YYNGEE. J lost 12 bases, V lost 0 bases, and 12 bases had no gene match. This CDR3 region has 16 residues. CDR3 coding DNA: TGTGCCAGCAGCGTAGTGGGACAGGGGTTGCGTTTAAGGCAGTTCTTC. This translates into CASSVVGQGLRLRQFF.

This chain connects TRBV27 to TRBJ1-5; 7 bases map to TRBD1. The CDR3 is made up of 15 amino acids. The trim removed 2 bases at V and 3 bases at J, leaving 4 bases unmatched. Looked up from germline, CDR1 is MNHEY and CDR2 is SMNVEV (reference sequence). The CDR3 sequence is CASSLGGGSNQPQHF. CDR3 nucleotide sequence: TGTGCCAGCAGTTTAGGAGGGGGCTCCAATCAGCCCCAGCATTTT.

The rearrangement uses TRBV6-6 and TRBJ2-1, with TRBD1 matching over 7 bases. The V segment lost 4 bases and the J segment 10 bases; nucleotides outside the gene matches: 4. This CDR3 region has 12 residues. Germline assignment: CDR1 MNHNY and CDR2 SVGAGI (reference sequence). The DNA of the CDR3 is TGTGCCAGCAGTTGGGGACAGCAAGAGCAGTTCTTC. This sequence encodes CASSWGQQEQFF.

In its sample, this clone was seen once. The chain uses TRBV11-3 and TRBJ2-2; D perhaps matches TRBD2 (5 bases). CDR1 is SGHNT and CDR2 is YENEEA in the germline V gene. The V gene lost 5 bases and the J gene lost 5 bases, with 6 bases spanning the gap. The CDR3 spans 12 residues. The CDR3 bases are TGTGCCAGCAGCCGAGGGACCGGGGAGCTGTTTTTT. This sequence encodes CASSRGTGELFF.

V gene TRBV19 combines with J gene TRBJ2-7; 15 nucleotides line up with TRBD2. This CDR3 comprises 17 residues. The germline gives CDR1 LNHDA, CDR2 SQIVND (reference sequence). V lost 10 bases and J lost 3; bases outside the gene matches: 13. The CDR3 DNA is TGTGCCACCTCGAGTGGACTAGCGGGAGGGTATATCTACGAGCAGTACTTC. Translated: CATSSGLAGGYIYEQYF.

This chain links TRBV21-1 with TRBJ1-1; the table gives TRBD1 as D, unverified against the DNA. TRBV21-1 is assigned pseudogene status. The CDR3 covers 17 residues. The DNA of the CDR3 is TGTGCCAGCAGCACCGATCCGGGACAACTTTTGAACACTGAAGCTTTCTTT. It is translated as CASSTDPGQLLNTEAFF.

The chain couples TRBV4-1 to TRBJ2-7; 10 nucleotides align to TRBD1. After removal of 3 bases from V and 0 bases from J, the junction contained 2 bases not matched to a gene. The CDR3 is made up of 15 amino acids. Germline CDR1 reads MGHRA; CDR2 reads YSYEKL. CDR3 loop: CASSQGTGDSYEQYF. The CDR3 DNA follows: TGCGCCAGCAGCCAGGGGACAGGGGACTCCTACGAGCAGTACTTC.

The table lists this clone with a count of one. The chain uses TRBV9 and TRBJ1-1, with a tentative D call TRBD1 (6 bases). With 0 bases removed from V and 6 bases from J, the gap between germline ends came to 9 bases. The CDR3 covers 13 residues. Germline CDR1 is SGDLS and CDR2 is YYNGEE. CDR3 sequence reads: CASSVVGGPEAFF. The CDR3, as DNA: TGTGCCAGCAGCGTAGTCGGGGGGCCTGAAGCTTTCTTT.

For this clone: One end of the junction does not line up with germline, which may come from a read error. The CDR3 reads CSSSFGSSYNEQFF. The CDR3 DNA reads as TGTTCCAGCAGCTTTGGCAGCTCCTACAATGAGCAGTTCTTC. The V gene is TRBV7-9, the J gene TRBJ2-1; no definite D call. The CDR3 consists of 14 residues. CDR1 is SEHNR and CDR2 is FQNEAQ in the germline V gene (reference sequence).

This clone was detected only once. The chain has TRBV14 and TRBJ2-1; the D gene is possibly TRBD2 (5 bases). This CDR3 has 14 amino acids. CDR1 and CDR2 (germline): SGHDN, FVKESK. With 0 bases removed from V and 9 bases from J, the gap between germline ends came to 12 bases. This chain's CDR3 is CASSQDLATFEQFF. The CDR3 region has the DNA TGTGCCAGCAGCCAAGATCTAGCTACGTTTGAGCAGTTCTTC.

This chain links TRBV2 with TRBJ2-2; TRBD2 matches 10 bases. Losses at the gene ends were 4 bases for V and 5 bases for J; bases not matched to a gene: 7. Germline V lookup: CDR1 SNHLY, CDR2 FYNNEI. The CDR3 is 16 residues long. The DNA of the CDR3 is TGTGCCAGCAGTGGGTCTAGCGGGAGTTCTACCGGGGAGCTGTTTTTT. It yields the protein CASSGSSGSSTGELFF. The whole variable domain, filled in from reference TRBV2 and TRBJ2-2, reads EPEVTQTPSHQVTQMGQEVILRCVPISNHLYFYWYRQILGQKVEFLVSFYNNEISEKSEIFDDQFSVERPDGSNFTLKIRSTKLEDSAMYFCASSGSSGSSTGELFFGEGSRLTVL.

V and J are TRBV11-3 and TRBJ2-1; 9 positions match TRBD1. CDR1 SGHNT and CDR2 YENEEA come from the germline V gene. This CDR3 has 16 residues. Trimming at V came to 5 bases and at J to 2 bases, leaving 7 bases not matched to a gene. The CDR3 DNA sequence: TGTGCCAGCAGCGCCAAGTGGGACAGGGCCTACAATGAGCAGTTCTTC. It translates to CASSAKWDRAYNEQFF.

This rearrangement joins TRBV9 to TRBJ2-7; 10 bases agree with TRBD1. CDR1 and CDR2 (germline): SGDLS, YYNGEE. The CDR3 has 13 amino acids. V was pared by 7 bases and J by 3 bases, with 4 bases of the junction left unmatched. CDR3 protein: CASGQGGNYEQYF. For the CDR3, the DNA is TGTGCCAGCGGACAGGGGGGAAACTACGAGCAGTACTTC.

The V call is TRBV28, the J call TRBJ1-5; 8 bases match TRBD1. The CDR3 loop spans 14 amino acids. V trimming: 6 bases; J trimming: 9 bases; junction bases outside the gene matches: 10. The germline CDR1 and CDR2 sequences are MDHEN and SYDVKM. The CDR3 region is CASRPDRGIRPQHF. CDR3 DNA: TGTGCCAGCAGACCCGACAGGGGAATTCGGCCCCAGCATTTT.